This TCR beta chain was sequenced in a study of T cells in Graves' hyperthyroidism and ophthalmopathy. On this clonotype itself: As yet, its antigen is unknown.

Hyperthyroidism patients were newly diagnosed, had disease duration under 2 months, and were aged 18 to 65 years. Diagnosis rested on symptoms, serum thyroxine and TRAb, thyroid ultrasound, and orbital computed tomography. Cells are PBMCs isolated from about 10 ml of fresh blood. With V trimmed by 5 bases and J by 5 bases, 13 bases remained unmatched. The CDR3 extends over 19 amino acids. Germline-derived CDR1 and CDR2 are SEHNR and FQNEAQ (reference sequence). RNA transcripts yielded amplified TCR beta CDR3 regions. The HTBI primer set served for first-round RT-PCR of the TCR CDR3. Each CDR3 protein is one row after TCRdb ran MiXCR on the multiplex PCR reads. The sample includes approximately 360,000 distinct CDR3 sequences, approximately 25% seen only once; the top ten take around 79%. Study findings and constraints: With a median lead of 6.5 months before onset, the model predicted ophthalmopathy.

The chain recombines TRBV7-9 with TRBJ2-2; 14 bases fit TRBD2. The specimen was blood. The TCR sequence derives from a man in his fifties with Graves' hyperthyroidism. The CDR3 loop reads CASSPNRGLAGVATGELFF. The CDR3 DNA reads as TGTGCCAGCAGCCCAAACCGGGGACTAGCGGGAGTGGCGACCGGGGAGCTGTTTTTT.